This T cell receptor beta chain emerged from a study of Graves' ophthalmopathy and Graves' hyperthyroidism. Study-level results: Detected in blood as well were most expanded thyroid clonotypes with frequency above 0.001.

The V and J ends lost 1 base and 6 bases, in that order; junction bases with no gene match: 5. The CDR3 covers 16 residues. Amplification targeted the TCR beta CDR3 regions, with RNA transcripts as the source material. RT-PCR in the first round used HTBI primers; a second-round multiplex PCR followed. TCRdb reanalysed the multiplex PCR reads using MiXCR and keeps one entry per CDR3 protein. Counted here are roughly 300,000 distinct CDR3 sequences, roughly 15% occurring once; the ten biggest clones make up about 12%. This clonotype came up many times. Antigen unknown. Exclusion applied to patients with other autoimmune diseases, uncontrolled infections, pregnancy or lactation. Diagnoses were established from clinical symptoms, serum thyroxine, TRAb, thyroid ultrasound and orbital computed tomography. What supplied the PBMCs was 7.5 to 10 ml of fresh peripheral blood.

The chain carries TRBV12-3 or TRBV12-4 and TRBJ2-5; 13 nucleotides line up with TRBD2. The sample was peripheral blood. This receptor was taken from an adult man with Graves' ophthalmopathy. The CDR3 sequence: CASSLEGTSGIQTQYF. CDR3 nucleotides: TGTGCCAGCAGTTTAGAGGGGACTAGCGGGATTCAGACCCAGTACTTC.